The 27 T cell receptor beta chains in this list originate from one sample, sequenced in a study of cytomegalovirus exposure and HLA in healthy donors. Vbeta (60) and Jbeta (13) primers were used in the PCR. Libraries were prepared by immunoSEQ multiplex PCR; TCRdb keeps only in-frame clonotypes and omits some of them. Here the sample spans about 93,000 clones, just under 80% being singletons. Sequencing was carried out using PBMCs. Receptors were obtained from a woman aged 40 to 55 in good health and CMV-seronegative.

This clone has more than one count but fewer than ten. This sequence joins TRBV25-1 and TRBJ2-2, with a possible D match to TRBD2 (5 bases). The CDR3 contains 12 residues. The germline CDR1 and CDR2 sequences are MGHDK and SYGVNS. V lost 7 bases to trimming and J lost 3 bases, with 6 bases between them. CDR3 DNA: TGTGCCAGCAACGGGGACACCGGGGAGCTGTTTTTT. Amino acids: CASNGDTGELFF.

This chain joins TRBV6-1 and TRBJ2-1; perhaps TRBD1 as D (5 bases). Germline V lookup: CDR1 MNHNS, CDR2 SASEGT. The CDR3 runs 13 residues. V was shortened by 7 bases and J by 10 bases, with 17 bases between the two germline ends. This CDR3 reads CASKILGVVEQFF. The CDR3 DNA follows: TGTGCCAGCAAGATCCTAGGGGTCGTGGAGCAGTTCTTC.

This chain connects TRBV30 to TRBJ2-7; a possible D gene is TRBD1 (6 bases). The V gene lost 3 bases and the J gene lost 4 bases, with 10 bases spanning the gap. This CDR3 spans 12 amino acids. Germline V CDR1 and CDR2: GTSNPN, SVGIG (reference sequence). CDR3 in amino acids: CAWRAGTYEQYF. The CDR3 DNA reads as TGTGCCTGGAGGGCAGGGACATACGAGCAGTACTTC.

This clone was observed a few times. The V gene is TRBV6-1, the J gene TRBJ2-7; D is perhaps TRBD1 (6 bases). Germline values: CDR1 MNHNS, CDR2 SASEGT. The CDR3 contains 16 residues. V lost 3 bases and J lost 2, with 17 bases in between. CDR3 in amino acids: CASSEGVGDTTYEQYF. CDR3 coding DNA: TGTGCCAGCAGTGAGGGGGTAGGGGACACCACCTACGAGCAGTACTTC.

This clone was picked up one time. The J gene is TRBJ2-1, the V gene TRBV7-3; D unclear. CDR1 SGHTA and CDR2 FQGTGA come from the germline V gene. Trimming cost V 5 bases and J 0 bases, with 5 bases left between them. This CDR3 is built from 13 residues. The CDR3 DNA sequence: TGTGCCAGCAGCGGAGACTCCTACAATGAGCAGTTCTTC. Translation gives CASSGDSYNEQFF.

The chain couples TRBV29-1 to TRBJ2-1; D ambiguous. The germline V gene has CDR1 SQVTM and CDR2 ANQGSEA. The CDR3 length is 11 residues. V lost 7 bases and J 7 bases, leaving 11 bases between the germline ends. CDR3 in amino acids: CSATDINEQFF. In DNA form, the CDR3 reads TGCAGCGCCACAGACATTAATGAGCAGTTCTTC.

The DNA for the CDR3 is TGTGCCAGCAACTACCTCAGGGTACCAGATACGCAGTATTTT. It yields the protein CASNYLRVPDTQYF. V gene TRBV9 combines with J gene TRBJ2-3; D is possibly TRBD1 (5 bases). Germline V lookup: CDR1 SGDLS, CDR2 YYNGEE. This CDR3 region has 14 residues. Trimming took 6 bases from V and 4 from J, leaving 15 bases between them.

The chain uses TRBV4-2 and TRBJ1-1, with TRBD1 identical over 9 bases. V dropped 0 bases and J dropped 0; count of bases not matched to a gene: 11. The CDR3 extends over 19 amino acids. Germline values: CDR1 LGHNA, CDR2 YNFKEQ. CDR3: CASSQEWGTGTRLNTEAFF. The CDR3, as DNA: TGTGCCAGCAGCCAAGAGTGGGGGACAGGGACTCGTCTGAACACTGAAGCTTTCTTT.

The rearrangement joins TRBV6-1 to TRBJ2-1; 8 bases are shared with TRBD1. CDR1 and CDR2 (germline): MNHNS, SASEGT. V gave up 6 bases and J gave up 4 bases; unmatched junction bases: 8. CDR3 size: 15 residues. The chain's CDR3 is CASRSRQGIYNEQFF. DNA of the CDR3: TGTGCCAGCAGGAGTCGACAGGGGATATACAATGAGCAGTTCTTC.

Here the CDR3 DNA reads TGTGCCAGCAGCTCAGAACTACCGGGACAGGGAACAGATACGCAGTATTTT. This gives the protein CASSSELPGQGTDTQYF. The chain carries TRBV11-1 and TRBJ2-3, with TRBD1 matching over 9 bases. The CDR3 contains 17 residues. After removal of 4 bases from V and 3 bases from J, the junction contained 11 bases not matched to a gene. Germline lookup yields CDR1 SGHAT and CDR2 FQDESV (reference sequence).

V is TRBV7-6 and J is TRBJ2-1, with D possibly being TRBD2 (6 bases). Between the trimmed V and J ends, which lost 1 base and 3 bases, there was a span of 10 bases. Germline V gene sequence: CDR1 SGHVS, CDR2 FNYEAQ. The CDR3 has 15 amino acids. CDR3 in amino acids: CASSLGYGSYNEQFF. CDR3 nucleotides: TGTGCCAGCAGCTTAGGGTACGGGAGCTACAATGAGCAGTTCTTC.

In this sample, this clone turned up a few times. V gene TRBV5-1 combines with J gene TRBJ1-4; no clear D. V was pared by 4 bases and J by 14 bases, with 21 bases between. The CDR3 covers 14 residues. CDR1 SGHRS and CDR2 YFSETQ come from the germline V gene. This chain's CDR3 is CASSPPGKNFGLFF. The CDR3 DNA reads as TGCGCCAGCAGCCCACCGGGGAAAAACTTTGGTCTGTTTTTT.

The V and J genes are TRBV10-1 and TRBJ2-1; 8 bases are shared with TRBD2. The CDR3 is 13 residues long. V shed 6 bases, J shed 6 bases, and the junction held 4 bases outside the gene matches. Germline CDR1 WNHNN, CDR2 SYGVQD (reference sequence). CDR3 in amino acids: CASRAGGSNEQFF. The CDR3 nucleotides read TGCGCCAGCAGGGCGGGAGGTTCCAATGAGCAGTTCTTC.

The CDR3 region has the DNA TGTGCCAGCTCGGCAGGGGGGAGCAATCAGCCCCAGCATTTT. It yields the protein CASSAGGSNQPQHF. The chain employs TRBV18 and TRBJ1-5; the match to TRBD1 covers 7 bases. The CDR3 spans 14 residues. Trimming removed 6 bases from V and 1 base from J; junction bases left unmatched: 3. CDR1 is KGHSH and CDR2 is LQKENI in the germline V gene.

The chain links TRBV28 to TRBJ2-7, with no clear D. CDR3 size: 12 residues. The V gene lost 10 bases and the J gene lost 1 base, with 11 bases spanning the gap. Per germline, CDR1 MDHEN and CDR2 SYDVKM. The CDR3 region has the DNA TGTGCCACTGAGAGGATTTCCTACGAGCAGTACTTC. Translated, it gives CATERISYEQYF.

CDR3 DNA sequence: TGTGCCAGTATGAGCGGCAGGTCTAGCAATCAGCCCCAGCATTTT. Translated, it gives CASMSGRSSNQPQHF. J is TRBJ1-5 and V is TRBV19, with D hard to call. The V end was cut by 7 bases, the J end by 0 bases, with 13 bases between. This CDR3 comprises 15 residues. Germline CDR1 LNHDA, CDR2 SQIVND (reference sequence).

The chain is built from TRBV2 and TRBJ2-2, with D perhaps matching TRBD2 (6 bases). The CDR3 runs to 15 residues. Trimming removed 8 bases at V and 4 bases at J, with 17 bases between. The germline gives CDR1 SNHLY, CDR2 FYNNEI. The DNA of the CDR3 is TGTGCCAGCCTCCCTAGCGTCCAGGGCACCGGGGAGCTGTTTTTT. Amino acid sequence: CASLPSVQGTGELFF.

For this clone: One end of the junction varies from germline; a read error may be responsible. The CDR3 spells CASSLTGGTGANVLTF. The CDR3 DNA reads as TGTGCTAGCAGCCTGACAGGGGGGACTGGGGCCAACGTCCTGACTTTC. The V call is TRBV7-7, the J call TRBJ2-6, with 9 bases lining up with TRBD1. CDR3 length: 16 amino acids. Germline CDR1 is SSHAT and CDR2 is FNYEAQ (reference sequence).

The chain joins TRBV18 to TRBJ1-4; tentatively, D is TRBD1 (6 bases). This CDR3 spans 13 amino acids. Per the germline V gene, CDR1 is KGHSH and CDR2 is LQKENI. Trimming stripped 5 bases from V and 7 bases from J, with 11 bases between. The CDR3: CASSLRTAEKLFF. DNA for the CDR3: TGTGCCAGCTCATTAAGGACAGCTGAAAAACTGTTTTTT.

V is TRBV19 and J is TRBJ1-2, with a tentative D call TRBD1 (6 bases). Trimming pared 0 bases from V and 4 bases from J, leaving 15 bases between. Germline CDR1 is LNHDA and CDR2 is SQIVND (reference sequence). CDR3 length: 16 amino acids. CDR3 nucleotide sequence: TGTGCCAGTAGTATAGATTTATCGGACAGATTCTATGGCTACACCTTC. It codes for CASSIDLSDRFYGYTF.

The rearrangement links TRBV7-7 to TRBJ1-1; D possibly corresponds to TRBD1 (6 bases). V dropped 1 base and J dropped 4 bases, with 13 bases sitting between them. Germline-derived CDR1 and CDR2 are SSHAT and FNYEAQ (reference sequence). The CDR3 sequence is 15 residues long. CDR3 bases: TGTGCCAGCAGCTTAGGAGGGGGTTTGGGCACTGAAGCTTTCTTT. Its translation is CASSLGGGLGTEAFF.

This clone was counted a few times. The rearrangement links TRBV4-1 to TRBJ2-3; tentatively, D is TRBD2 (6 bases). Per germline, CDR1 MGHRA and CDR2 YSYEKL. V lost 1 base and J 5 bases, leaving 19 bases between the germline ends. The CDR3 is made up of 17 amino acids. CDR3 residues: CASSQAFGAAGGDTQYF. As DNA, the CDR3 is TGCGCCAGCAGCCAAGCGTTCGGAGCGGCCGGGGGAGATACGCAGTATTTT.

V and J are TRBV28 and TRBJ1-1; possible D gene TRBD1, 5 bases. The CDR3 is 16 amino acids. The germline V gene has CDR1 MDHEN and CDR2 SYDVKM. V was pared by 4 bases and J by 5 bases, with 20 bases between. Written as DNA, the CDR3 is TGTGCCAGCAGTTATCGGGAGGGGCCAGGGAGGACTGAAGCTTTCTTT. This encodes CASSYREGPGRTEAFF.

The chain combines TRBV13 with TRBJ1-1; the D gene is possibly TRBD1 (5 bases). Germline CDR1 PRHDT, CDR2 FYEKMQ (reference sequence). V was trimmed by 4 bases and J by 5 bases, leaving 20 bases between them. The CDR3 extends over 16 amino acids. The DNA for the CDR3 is TGTGCCAGCAGCTCGTTCCGCAGGGCCAAGGGAACTGAAGCTTTCTTT. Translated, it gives CASSSFRRAKGTEAFF.

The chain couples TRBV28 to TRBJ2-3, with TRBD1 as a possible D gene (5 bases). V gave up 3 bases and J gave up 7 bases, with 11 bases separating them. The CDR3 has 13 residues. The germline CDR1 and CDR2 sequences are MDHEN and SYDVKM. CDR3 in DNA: TGTGCCAGCAGTTTGGACATGCCCTATACGCAGTATTTT. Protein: CASSLDMPYTQYF. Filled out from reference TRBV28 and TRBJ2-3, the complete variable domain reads DVKVTQSSRYLVKRTGEKVFLECVQDMDHENMFWYRQDPGLGLRLIYFSYDVKMKEKGDIPEGYSVSREKKERFSLILESASTNQTSMYLCASSLDMPYTQYFGPGTRLTVL.

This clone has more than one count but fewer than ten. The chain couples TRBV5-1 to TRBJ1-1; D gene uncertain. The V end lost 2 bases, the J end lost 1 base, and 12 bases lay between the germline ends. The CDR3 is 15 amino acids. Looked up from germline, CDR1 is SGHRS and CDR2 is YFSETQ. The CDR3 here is CASSFISIENTEAFF. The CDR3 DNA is TGCGCCAGCAGCTTTATTTCAATAGAGAACACTGAAGCTTTCTTT.

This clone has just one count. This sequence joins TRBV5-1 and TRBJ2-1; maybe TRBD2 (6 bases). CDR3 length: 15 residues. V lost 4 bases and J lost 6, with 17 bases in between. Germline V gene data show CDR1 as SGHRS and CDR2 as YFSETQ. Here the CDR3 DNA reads TGCGCCAGCAGCCCTAAAACGGGACTGATCAATGAGCAGTTCTTC. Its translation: CASSPKTGLINEQFF.